This T cell receptor (beta chain) was sequenced for a study of cytotoxic CD8 clonotypes in ibrutinib-treated CLL. Study results and limitations: Baseline clonality was higher than in age-matched healthy donors and moved in step with circulating CD8+ T-cell counts. Higher clonality was seen at ibrutinib response and a return toward baseline at progression.

This clone was counted once. Its matching antigen is unknown. Sequencing was performed with immunoSEQ multiplex PCR; in TCRdb, only in-frame clones are kept and a portion is missing. The sample contains 250,000 to 350,000 clones, 70% to 80% of which appear only once. CDR1 and CDR2 from the germline V gene are MNHNS and SASEGT. The CDR3 contains 14 residues. Trimming took 10 bases from V and 2 from J; bases not matched to a gene: 11. The chain has TRBV6-1 and TRBJ2-7; 7 bases align to TRBD2. This material consisted of PBMCs, taken at disease progression, from a patient treated with ibrutinib. This receptor was obtained from a human donor with chronic lymphocytic leukemia. The CDR3 spells CATHRGGSTYEQYF. In nucleotides, the CDR3 is TGTGCCACTCACCGGGGAGGGTCCACCTACGAGCAGTACTTC.